What follows describes a single T cell receptor beta chain. This clonotype was observed at least ten times. It has no known antigen specificity. Within one base of it there is no much larger clone, and no base qualities were kept. The time point label, as the study defines it: pre-sensitization, week 0. The treatment or condition label, as the study defines it: therapeutic diphenylcyclopropenone sensitization with weekly scalp DPC. At each patch-test visit, blood was drawn before the patch test was applied. Eligible patients were aged 18 to 70, diagnosed with alopecia, deemed suitable for DPC therapy, and excluded if pregnant. Total RNA was extracted from unfractionated whole blood that had been collected in Tempus Blood RNA tubes. The data derive from a study of human T cells and chemical hapten exposure listed by TCRdb under 2021. About the full investigation: For sensitization, 2% DPC in acetone was applied to a roughly 2 cm by roughly 2 cm area of upper inner arm skin. This study followed changes in the peripheral blood TCR repertoire in vivo during primary and secondary sensitization of alopecia patients to the hapten diphenylcyclopropenone (DPC). The libraries were sequenced as a pool, and the TCR yield per sample differed mostly because of small variations in library volumes within the pool. Patch testing was done on the upper back using Finn chambers containing 0.01% DPC, and results were scored after 6 days according to International Contact Dermatitis Research Group standards. Throughout the study period of roughly 24 weeks, patients also received therapeutic DPC doses to the scalp every week. Blood samples were taken from patients before sensitization (week 0) and at 2, 6 and about 24 weeks after DPC sensitization. The patient cohort, mostly female, included alopecia areata with under or over 50% scalp involvement, alopecia totalis and alopecia universalis. For TCR sequencing, blood came from about 29 alopecia patients at anywhere from one to four time points (pre-sensitization, 2, 6 and 24 weeks). What the authors observed across the whole study: Patch test score correlated positively with the number of PT1 expanded TCRs, reaching significance at thresholds 8, 16 and 32 but not at 4. Compared with pre-sensitization or healthy control sets, expanded TCRs formed significantly more large CDR3 similarity clusters, which is consistent with antigen-driven responses. No change with DPC sensitization was found in the number of TCRs above 1 in 1000 frequency, and no evidence of global repertoire structure alterations was found. Because every patient had alopecia, a presumed autoimmune disease, the patients' immune response might differ from that of healthy individuals. Repeated subsampling changed both the strength of the expansion versus patch-test correlation and the threshold at which the correlation became significant.

Library construction relied on RACE. Instrument used: NextSeq 500. During library preparation, unique molecular identifiers were attached to individual cDNA molecules so that TCRs could be counted in a quantitative, reproducible way. Each blood RNA sample was used to sequence both TCR alpha and TCR beta chains. The original methods were these. The median number of TCRs per sample was roughly 100,000, ranging from about 20,000 to 750,000. V, J and CDR3 annotation of the TCR reads was performed with the Decombinator software suite. For PS versus PT1 abundance plots, all samples were subsampled to the same number of TCRs (28,000). TCRs were defined as expanded if absent before sensitization and observed at least eight times at the 2-week time point. TCRdb passed the public sequencing reads through fastp at Q25 and MiXCR, retaining productive beta sequences. Rows with one shared CDR3 protein collapse into an entry with the most common genes and DNA. TCRdb's processing, not the authors' own work, is the source of the V and J calls. This sample has 60,000 to 70,000 distinct CDR3 sequences in its table, and approximately 9.9% of those were observed once. The ten largest clones capture 5% to 5.5% of the sample.

Sequencing was performed on whole blood, taken in connection with sensitization to the hapten diphenylcyclopropenone (DPC). The source of this sequence is a woman between 50 and 59 years old with alopecia areata. Some clones in this sample may be carry-over from other donors' samples.

The CDR3 region: CASSFATGYNSPLHF. The sequence in DNA is TGTGCCAGCAGTTTTGCGACAGGGTATAATTCACCCCTCCACTTT. The chain was built from TRBV28 and TRBJ1-6, with TRBD1 identical over 7 junction bases. Based on the germline V gene, the CDR1 and CDR2 sequences are MDHEN and SYDVKM. After removal of 3 bases from V and 4 bases from J, the junction retains 3 bases not matched to a gene. The CDR3 covers 15 residues, taking in both the cysteine and the phenylalanine. CDR3 DNA only is kept here, 45 bases in frame from base 1.